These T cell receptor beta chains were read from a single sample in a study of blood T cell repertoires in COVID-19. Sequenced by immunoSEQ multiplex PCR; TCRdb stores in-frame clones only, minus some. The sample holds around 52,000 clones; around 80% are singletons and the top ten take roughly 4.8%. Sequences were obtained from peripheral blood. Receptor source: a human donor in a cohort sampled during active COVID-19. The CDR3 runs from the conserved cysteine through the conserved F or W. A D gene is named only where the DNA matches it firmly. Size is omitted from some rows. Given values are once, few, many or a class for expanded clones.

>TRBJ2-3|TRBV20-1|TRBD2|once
CSARGGDTQYF
TGCAGTGCACGCGGGGGGGACACGCAGTATTTT
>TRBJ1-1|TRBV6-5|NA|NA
CASSPGADTEAFF
TGTGCCAGCAGTCCAGGGGCAGACACTGAAGCTTTCTTT
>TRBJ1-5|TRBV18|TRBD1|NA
CASSPRDSRRPQHF
TGTGCCAGCTCACCAAGGGACAGCCGGAGGCCCCAGCATTTT
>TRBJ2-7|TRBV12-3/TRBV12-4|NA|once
CASSLGRYGEYF
TGTGCCAGCAGTTTAGGCCGCTACGGAGAGTACTTC
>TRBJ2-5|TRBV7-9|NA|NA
CASSHQGGTQYF
TGTGCCAGCAGCCACCAAGGCGGGACCCAGTACTTC
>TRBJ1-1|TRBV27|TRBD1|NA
CASSRGTGGTEAFF
TGTGCCAGCAGTCGGGGGACAGGGGGCACTGAAGCTTTCTTT
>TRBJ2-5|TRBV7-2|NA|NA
CASSFRGPQETQYF
TGTGCCAGCAGCTTTCGTGGGCCCCAAGAGACCCAGTACTTC
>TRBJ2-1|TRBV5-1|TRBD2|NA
CASSLASGGAHEQFF
TGCGCCAGCAGCTTGGCTAGCGGGGGGGCCCATGAGCAGTTCTTC
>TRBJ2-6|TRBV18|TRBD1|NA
CASSQGQAGANVLTF
TGTGCCAGCTCACAAGGACAGGCTGGGGCCAACGTCCTGACTTTC
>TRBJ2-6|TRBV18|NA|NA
CASSPILDLGPGANVLTF
TGTGCCAGCTCACCTATACTAGACCTAGGGCCTGGGGCCAACGTCCTGACTTTC
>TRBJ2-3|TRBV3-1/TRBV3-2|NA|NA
CASSQAQQGSDTQYF
TGTGCCAGCAGCCAAGCCCAACAGGGTTCAGATACGCAGTATTTT
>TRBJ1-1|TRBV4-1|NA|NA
CASSQARGQGTEAFF
TGCGCCAGCAGCCAAGCGCGGGGGCAGGGCACTGAAGCTTTCTTT
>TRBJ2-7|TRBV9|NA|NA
CASSVDQGLSYEQYF
TGTGCCAGCAGCGTAGACCAGGGATTAAGCTACGAGCAGTACTTC
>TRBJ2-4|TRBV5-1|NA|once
CASSLGRHLTKNIQYF
TGCGCCAGCAGCTTGGGACGACATTTAACCAAAAACATTCAGTACTTC
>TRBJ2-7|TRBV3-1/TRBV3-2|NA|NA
CASSQLQGMGEQYF
TGTGCCAGCAGCCAACTACAGGGTATGGGGGAGCAGTACTTC
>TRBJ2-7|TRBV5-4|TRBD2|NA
CASSLTGGPFYEQYF
TGTGCCAGCAGCTTGACGGGGGGGCCCTTTTACGAGCAGTACTTC
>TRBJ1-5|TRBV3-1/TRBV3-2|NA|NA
CASSPSENSNQPQHF
TGTGCCAGCAGCCCGTCCGAGAATAGCAATCAGCCCCAGCATTTT
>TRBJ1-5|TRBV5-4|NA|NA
CATKDRGDQPQHF
TGTGCCACCAAGGACAGAGGGGACCAGCCCCAGCATTTT
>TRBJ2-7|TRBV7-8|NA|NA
CASSSAAFEQYF
TGTGCCAGCAGCTCCGCCGCGTTCGAGCAGTACTTC
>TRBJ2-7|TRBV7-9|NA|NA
CASSSQSSADEQYF
TGTGCCAGCAGCTCCCAGTCCTCAGCGGACGAGCAGTACTTC
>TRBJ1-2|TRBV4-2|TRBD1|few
CASSQARGQGYTF
TGTGCCAGCAGCCAAGCAAGGGGGCAAGGCTACACCTTC
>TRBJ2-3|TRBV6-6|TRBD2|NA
CASVGRGASPDTQYF
TGTGCCAGCGTGGGGCGGGGGGCATCCCCAGATACGCAGTATTTT
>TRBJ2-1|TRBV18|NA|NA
CASSPYRTTGSYNEQFF
TGTGCCAGCTCACCATACAGGACCACCGGCTCCTACAATGAGCAGTTCTTC
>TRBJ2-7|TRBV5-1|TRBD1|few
CASRKTGGYEQYF
TGCGCCAGCAGAAAAACAGGGGGCTACGAGCAGTACTTC
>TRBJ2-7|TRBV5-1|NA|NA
CASQLRGGYEQYF
TGCGCCAGCCAACTTCGAGGGGGCTACGAGCAGTACTTC
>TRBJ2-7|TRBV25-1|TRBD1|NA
CASSDATPGQLYEQYF
TGTGCCAGCAGTGACGCCACGCCGGGACAGCTCTACGAGCAGTACTTC
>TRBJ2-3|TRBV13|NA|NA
CASSYGRGADTQYF
TGTGCCAGCAGCTATGGCCGGGGGGCGGATACGCAGTATTTT
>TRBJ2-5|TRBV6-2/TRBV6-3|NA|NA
CASSARETQYF
TGTGCCAGCAGCGCGAGAGAGACCCAGTACTTC
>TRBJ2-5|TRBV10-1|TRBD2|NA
CASSESAGGKETQYF
TGCGCCAGCAGTGAGTCTGCGGGGGGGAAAGAGACCCAGTACTTC
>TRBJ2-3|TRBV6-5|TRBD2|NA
CASSFRGGRDTQYF
TGTGCCAGCAGTTTCCGCGGGGGTAGAGATACGCAGTATTTT
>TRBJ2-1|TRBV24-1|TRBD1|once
CATSDSGTGWSGQFF
TGTGCCACCAGTGATTCCGGGACAGGGTGGTCGGGGCAGTTCTTC
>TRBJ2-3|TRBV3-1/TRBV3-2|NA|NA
CASSGMGADTQYF
TGTGCCAGCAGCGGCATGGGCGCAGATACGCAGTATTTT
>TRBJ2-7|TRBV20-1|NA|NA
CSARRVYEQYF
TGCAGTGCTAGACGAGTATACGAGCAGTACTTC
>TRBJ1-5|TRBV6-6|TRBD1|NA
CASTQGARGQPQHF
TGTGCCAGCACCCAGGGGGCTAGGGGTCAGCCCCAGCATTTT
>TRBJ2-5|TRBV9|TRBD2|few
CASSPAGGSLETQYF
TGTGCCAGCAGCCCTGCGGGGGGCTCGTTAGAGACCCAGTACTTC
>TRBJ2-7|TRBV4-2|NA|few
CASSQDGSRRYEQYF
TGTGCCAGCAGCCAAGATGGGAGCAGAAGATACGAGCAGTACTTC
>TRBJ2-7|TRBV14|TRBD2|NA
CASSWSGGPYEQYF
TGTGCCAGCAGCTGGAGCGGGGGCCCCTACGAGCAGTACTTC
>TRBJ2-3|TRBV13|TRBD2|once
CASSLAVRAGGAEDTQYF
TGTGCCAGCAGCTTAGCAGTTCGGGCCGGGGGGGCCGAGGATACGCAGTATTTT
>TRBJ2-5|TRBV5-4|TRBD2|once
CASSLLSGGAEETQYF
TGTGCCAGCAGCTTGCTGAGCGGGGGGGCCGAGGAGACCCAGTACTTC
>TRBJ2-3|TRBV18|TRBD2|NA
CASSPPGGGADTQYF
TGTGCCAGCTCACCACCGGGCGGGGGGGCAGATACGCAGTATTTT
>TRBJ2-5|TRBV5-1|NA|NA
CASSLTSPQETQYF
TGCGCCAGCAGCTTGACTAGCCCTCAAGAGACCCAGTACTTC
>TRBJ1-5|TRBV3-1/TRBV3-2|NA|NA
CASSQGTVSNQPQHF
TGTGCCAGCAGCCAAGGGACAGTTAGCAATCAGCCCCAGCATTTT
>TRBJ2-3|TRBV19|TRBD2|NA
CASRLMTSGGASYFTDTQYF
TGTGCCAGTAGACTAATGACTAGCGGGGGGGCGTCATACTTCACAGATACGCAGTATTTT
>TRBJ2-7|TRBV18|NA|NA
CASSPVQTYEQYF
TGTGCCAGCTCACCAGTACAGACCTACGAGCAGTACTTC
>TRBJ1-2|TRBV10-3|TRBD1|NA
CAISDPRQGAKGYTF
TGTGCCATCAGTGACCCGAGACAGGGGGCGAAAGGCTACACCTTC
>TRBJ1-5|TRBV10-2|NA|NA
CASSRVGQPQHF
TGCGCCAGCAGTCGGGTGGGTCAGCCCCAGCATTTT
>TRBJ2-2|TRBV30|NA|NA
CAWRAGTHTPRELFF
TGTGCCTGGAGGGCCGGGACACACACACCGCGGGAGCTGTTTTTT
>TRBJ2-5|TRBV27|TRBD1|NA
CASRMTGEETQYF
TGTGCCAGCAGAATGACAGGGGAAGAGACCCAGTACTTC
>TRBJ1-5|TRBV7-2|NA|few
CASSLVRGDSQPQHF
TGTGCCAGCAGCTTAGTCCGGGGGGATAGTCAGCCCCAGCATTTT
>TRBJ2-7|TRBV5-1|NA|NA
CASSLVNSRVAGNYEQYF
TGCGCCAGCAGCTTGGTAAACAGTCGAGTGGCAGGGAACTACGAGCAGTACTTC
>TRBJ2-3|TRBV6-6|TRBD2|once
CASSSSGGVNTQYF
TGTGCCAGCAGTTCTAGCGGGGGCGTCAATACGCAGTATTTT
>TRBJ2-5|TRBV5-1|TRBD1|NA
CASSLVGTATYQETQYF
TGCGCCAGCAGCTTGGTGGGGACAGCGACCTACCAAGAGACCCAGTACTTC
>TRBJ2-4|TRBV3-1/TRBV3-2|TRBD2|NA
CASSQELAGGKYF
TGTGCCAGCAGCCAAGAACTAGCGGGGGGAAAGTACTTC
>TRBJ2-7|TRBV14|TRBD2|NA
CASSQVAGPSYEQYF
TGTGCCAGCAGCCAAGTAGCGGGCCCGTCCTACGAGCAGTACTTC
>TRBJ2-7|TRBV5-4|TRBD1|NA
CASSSDRENEQYF
TGTGCCAGCAGTTCGGACAGGGAGAACGAGCAGTACTTC